The 24 T cell receptor beta chains below all came from one sample that was sequenced in a study of shared clonotypes between healthy human individuals. The repertoire was sequenced with immunoSEQ multiplex PCR; TCRdb's copy has only in-frame clones and lacks some. The sample comprises about 820,000 clones, nearly 95% of which are singletons, and more than 20% rests with the top ten. Naive CD8 isolation took CD45RO-negative cells positively selected for CCR7 and excluded terminally differentiated effector memory CD45RA+ cells. Specimen: naive CD8+ T cells sorted from blood. The receptors were gathered from a man aged 25-40 years in good health.

The chain couples TRBV7-9 to TRBJ2-7, with 12 bases that match TRBD1. V dropped 1 base and J dropped 4; count of bases not matched to a gene: 5. The germline V gene has CDR1 SEHNR and CDR2 FQNEAQ (reference sequence). CDR3 length: 16 amino acids. The CDR3 DNA sequence: TGTGCCAGCAGCTTAGGGGGACAGGGGGCGCCTTACGAGCAGTACTTC. Protein product: CASSLGGQGAPYEQYF. The entire variable domain, with the rest obtained from reference TRBV7-9 and TRBJ2-7, is as follows: DTGVSQNPRHKITKRGQNVTFRCDPISEHNRLYWYRQTLGQGPEFLTYFQNEAQLEKSRLLSDRFSAERPKGSFSTLEIQRTEQGDSAMYLCASSLGGQGAPYEQYFGPGTRLTVT.

Note on this clone: Within the sample, other DNA sequences also encode this same CDR3. The chain recombines TRBV27 with TRBJ2-1; 8 nucleotides match TRBD2. The CDR3 is 14 amino acids. Germline assignment: CDR1 MNHEY and CDR2 SMNVEV (reference sequence). The ends lost 6 bases at V and 4 bases at J; junction bases unmatched: 5. The CDR3 nucleotides are TGTGCCAGCAGCGCCGGGACTAGTTACAATGAGCAGTTCTTC. Protein product: CASSAGTSYNEQFF.

The chain joins TRBV30 to TRBJ2-7; no clear D gene. V gave up 2 bases and J gave up 6 bases, with 20 bases separating them. CDR3 length equals 15 residues. The V gene's germline CDR1 is GTSNPN and CDR2 SVGIG (reference sequence). The CDR3 DNA is TGTGCCTGGAGTTTATCATCGGGTCCCTCTGGCGAGCAGTACTTC. Its protein product is CAWSLSSGPSGEQYF.

The chain employs TRBV7-9 and TRBJ1-2; D might be TRBD1 (5 bases). The CDR3 consists of 14 residues. Germline V gene lookup returns CDR1 SEHNR and CDR2 FQNEAQ (reference sequence). The V end lost 1 base, the J end lost 4 bases, and 10 bases lay between the germline ends. The CDR3 loop reads CASSLVGGSYGYTF. For the CDR3, the DNA is TGTGCCAGCAGCTTAGTCGGGGGAAGCTATGGCTACACCTTC.

The chain links TRBV25-1 to TRBJ2-7; D uncertain. Trimming removed 6 bases at V and 3 bases at J, with 15 bases between. The CDR3 is 14 amino acids. Germline V gene lookup returns CDR1 MGHDK and CDR2 SYGVNS. The CDR3 DNA reads TGTGCCAGCAGGGGGTCGACCCCCCGCTACGAGCAGTACTTC. Protein product: CASRGSTPRYEQYF.

The genes are TRBV2 and TRBJ2-3, with a tentative D call TRBD2 (6 bases). The CDR3 loop spans 15 amino acids. Germline CDR1 and CDR2: SNHLY and FYNNEI. Between the trimmed V and J ends, which lost 10 bases and 3 bases, there was a span of 20 bases. The CDR3 reads CATFRSGGKTDTQYF. In nucleotides, the CDR3 is TGTGCCACCTTCAGAAGTGGCGGGAAGACAGATACGCAGTATTTT.

The CDR3 DNA reads as TGTGCCAGCAGCTTAGGCCAGAGGCAAGGGAAAGAGACCCAGTACTTC. Translation gives CASSLGQRQGKETQYF. This rearrangement joins TRBV13 to TRBJ2-5, with D unclear. Trimming cost V 0 bases and J 3 bases, with 14 bases left between them. Per germline, CDR1 PRHDT and CDR2 FYEKMQ (reference sequence). The CDR3 extends over 16 amino acids. Full variable domain (rest looked up from reference TRBV13 and TRBJ2-5): AAGVIQSPRHLIKEKRETATLKCYPIPRHDTVYWYQQGPGQDPQFLISFYEKMQSDKGSIPDRFSAQQFSDYHSELNMSSLELGDSALYFCASSLGQRQGKETQYFGPGTRLLVL.

The chain joins TRBV7-8 to TRBJ1-3, with unresolved D. Germline V gene sequence: CDR1 SGHVS, CDR2 FQNEAQ. CDR3 length equals 13 residues. Trimming removed 2 bases from V and 8 bases from J, with 10 bases in between. The CDR3: CASSLKLVDTIYF. The CDR3 coding sequence is TGTGCCAGCAGCTTAAAGCTTGTCGACACCATATATTTT.

V usage is TRBV5-1 and J usage is TRBJ1-5; D ambiguous. The V gene lost 3 bases and the J gene lost 0 bases, with 10 bases spanning the gap. The CDR3 is made up of 15 amino acids. Germline V gene lookup returns CDR1 SGHRS and CDR2 YFSETQ. CDR3: CASSWAGASNQPQHF. CDR3 DNA sequence: TGCGCCAGCAGCTGGGCAGGAGCTAGCAATCAGCCCCAGCATTTT.

The chain carries TRBV27 and TRBJ2-2; 9 bases align to TRBD2. CDR3 size: 17 residues. With 5 bases clipped from V and 6 bases from J, the junction kept 13 bases outside the gene matches. CDR1 is MNHEY, CDR2 SMNVEV, per germline (reference sequence). The CDR3: CASSPIAGESLPGELFF. Here the CDR3 DNA reads TGTGCCAGCAGTCCAATAGCGGGAGAGAGTCTGCCCGGGGAGCTGTTTTTT.

About this clone: This CDR3 is also generated by other DNA sequences in the sample. The chain has TRBV9 and TRBJ2-3, with D maybe TRBD2 (6 bases). Trimming took off 0 bases at V and 4 bases at J, with 12 bases between the two ends. Germline V gene sequence: CDR1 SGDLS, CDR2 YYNGEE. The CDR3 is 15 amino acids. CDR3 sequence reads: CASSVAGVGADTQYF. The CDR3 DNA follows: TGTGCCAGCAGCGTAGCGGGGGTGGGAGCAGATACGCAGTATTTT.

This sequence joins TRBV7-5 and TRBJ2-3. TRBV7-5 represents a pseudogene. This CDR3 is 14 amino acids long. CDR3 sequence (DNA): TGTGCCAGCAGCCGTGGGGGTAGCACAGATACGCAGTATTTT. Its translation: CASSRGGSTDTQYF.

The chain has TRBV6-6 and TRBJ2-1; D gene unclear. The CDR3 covers 14 residues. Trimming took off 5 bases at V and 8 bases at J, with 16 bases between the two ends. Germline CDR1 and CDR2: MNHNY and SVGAGI (reference sequence). The CDR3 loop reads CASSPLLDAHEQFF. CDR3 DNA: TGTGCCAGCAGTCCCCTCTTGGACGCCCATGAGCAGTTCTTC.

This chain joins TRBV7-8 and TRBJ2-7; no clear D. The V and J ends lost 5 bases and 0 bases respectively, with 8 bases between them. CDR1 is SGHVS and CDR2 is FQNEAQ in the germline V gene. This CDR3 has 13 amino acids. The CDR3 DNA sequence: TGTGCCAGCAGCCAACGATCCTCCTACGAGCAGTACTTC. Amino acid sequence: CASSQRSSYEQYF.

The CDR3 DNA follows: TGTGCCAGCAGTTTCCAAAGCCCGGGACAGGCCTCTGGGGCCAACGTCCTGACTTTC. Its translation: CASSFQSPGQASGANVLTF. The chain has TRBV28 and TRBJ2-6; 8 bases align to TRBD1. The trim removed 3 bases at V and 0 bases at J, leaving 10 bases unmatched. Germline V gene data show CDR1 as MDHEN and CDR2 as SYDVKM. CDR3 size: 19 residues.

The chain employs TRBV6-6 and TRBJ2-5; D remains unclear. Trimming removed 2 bases from V and 3 bases from J, with 4 bases in between. Germline V gene lookup returns CDR1 MNHNY and CDR2 SVGAGI (reference sequence). This CDR3 spans 12 amino acids. CDR3 coding DNA: TGTGCCAGCAGTTACCTTGAAGAGACCCAGTACTTC. Its translation: CASSYLEETQYF.

V gene TRBV21-1 combines with J gene TRBJ2-2. TRBV21-1 represents a pseudogene. This CDR3 is built from 17 residues. The CDR3: CASSKASQAKYTGELFF. As DNA, the CDR3 is TGTGCCAGCAGCAAAGCTAGCCAGGCTAAATACACCGGGGAGCTGTTTTTT.

V usage is TRBV7-9 and J usage is TRBJ1-1; maybe TRBD1 (5 bases). The CDR3 consists of 15 residues. Germline V gives CDR1 SEHNR, CDR2 FQNEAQ (reference sequence). Trimming removed 5 bases from V and 0 bases from J, with 13 bases in between. The CDR3, as DNA: TGTGCCAGCAGCATACTCGACAGCATGAACACTGAAGCTTTCTTT. It specifies CASSILDSMNTEAFF.

This rearrangement joins TRBV29-1 to TRBJ2-7; 7 bases agree with TRBD1. The CDR3 length is 13 residues. V lost 6 bases and J lost 3; bases outside the gene matches: 8. Looked up from germline, CDR1 is SQVTM and CDR2 is ANQGSEA. This CDR3 reads CSVVPGQLYEQYF. The DNA of the CDR3 is TGCAGCGTGGTTCCGGGACAGCTCTACGAGCAGTACTTC.

The J gene is TRBJ1-4, the V gene TRBV19; the D gene is possibly TRBD1 (6 bases). The V end lost 3 bases, the J end lost 4 bases, and 9 bases lay between the germline ends. The CDR3 is 14 residues long. The V gene's germline CDR1 is LNHDA and CDR2 SQIVND (reference sequence). CDR3 in DNA: TGTGCCAGTAGTATCGGGACACATAATGAAAAACTGTTTTTT. The encoded protein is CASSIGTHNEKLFF.

This chain uses TRBV9 with TRBJ2-3; 10 nucleotides line up with TRBD2. CDR1 and CDR2 (germline): SGDLS, YYNGEE. V dropped 5 bases and J dropped 4; count of bases not matched to a gene: 10. The CDR3 length is 16 residues. The DNA for the CDR3 is TGTGCCAGCAGAAGACTAGCGGGTGATTACTCAGATACGCAGTATTTT. The encoded protein is CASRRLAGDYSDTQYF.

This clone was recorded once. The V call is TRBV27, the J call TRBJ2-5, with D uncertain. CDR1 MNHEY and CDR2 SMNVEV come from the germline V gene (reference sequence). Trimming stripped 2 bases from V and 2 bases from J, with 12 bases between. CDR3 length: 15 residues. The CDR3 sequence is CASSLTQEPQETQYF. CDR3 DNA sequence: TGTGCCAGCAGTTTAACACAAGAACCTCAAGAGACCCAGTACTTC.

Notes on this clone: One end of the junction varies from germline; a read error may be responsible. At the DNA level, this CDR3 is encoded by other sequences in the same sample as well. The chain carries TRBV11-2 and TRBJ2-7, with D possibly matching TRBD1 (5 bases). The CDR3 loop spans 14 amino acids. Looked up from germline, CDR1 is SGHAT and CDR2 is FQNNGV. The CDR3 here is CASSFFPGPYEQYF. CDR3 in DNA: TGTGCCAGCAGCTTTTTCCCAGGGCCCTACGAGCAATACTTC. Full variable domain (remainder filled in from reference TRBV11-2 and TRBJ2-7): EAGVAQSPRYKIIEKRQSVAFWCNPISGHATLYWYQQILGQGPKLLIQFQNNGVVDDSQLPKDRFSAERLKGVDSTLKIQPAKLEDSAVYLCASSFFPGPYEQYFGPGTRLTVT.

In this sample, this clone turned up once. The CDR3 DNA sequence: TGTGCCAGCAGCCTAGTCGGGGAGGGCCTAATTCGCGAGCAGTACTTC. It specifies CASSLVGEGLIREQYF. The V call is TRBV7-9, the J call TRBJ2-7, with TRBD2 identical over 7 bases. This CDR3 region has 16 residues. V shed 5 bases and J 6 bases; nucleotides not matched to a gene: 16. Germline V lookup: CDR1 SEHNR, CDR2 FQNEAQ (reference sequence).